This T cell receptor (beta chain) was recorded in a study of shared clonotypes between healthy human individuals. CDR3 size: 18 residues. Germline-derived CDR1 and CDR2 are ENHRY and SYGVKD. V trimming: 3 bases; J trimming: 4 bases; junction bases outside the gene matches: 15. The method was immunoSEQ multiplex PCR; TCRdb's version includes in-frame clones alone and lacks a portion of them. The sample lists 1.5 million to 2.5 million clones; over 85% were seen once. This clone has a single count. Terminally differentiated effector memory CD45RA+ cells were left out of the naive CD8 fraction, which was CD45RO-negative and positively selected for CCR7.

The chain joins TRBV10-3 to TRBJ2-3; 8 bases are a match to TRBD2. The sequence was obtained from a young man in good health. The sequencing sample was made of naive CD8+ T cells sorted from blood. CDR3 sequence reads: CAISDPDLGLDVADTQYF. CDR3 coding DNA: TGTGCCATCAGTGATCCTGACCTGGGACTAGACGTCGCAGATACGCAGTATTTT.